The 14 T cell receptor beta chains presented below share a single source sample, sequenced in a study of radiation and T cells in renal cell carcinoma. TCRdb's table, derived via immunoSEQ multiplex PCR, lists solely in-frame clones and lacks some. The table shows over 90,000 clones, with 65% to 90% occurring only once. The time point is: blood 4 weeks post-SBRT, at nephrectomy. Treatment in this sample: 15 Gy SBRT to primary tumor, nephrectomy 4 weeks later. The sample here was blood, taken from a patient whose treatment included radiotherapy and nephrectomy. The source of these receptors is a man aged 60-69 years with renal cell carcinoma.

This clone was seen a handful of times. The genes are TRBV9 and TRBJ2-1, with D maybe TRBD2 (5 bases). Per the germline V gene, CDR1 is SGDLS and CDR2 is YYNGEE. The CDR3 extends over 14 amino acids. V lost 0 bases to trimming and J lost 8 bases, with 12 bases between them. Here the CDR3 DNA reads TGTGCCAGCAGCGTAGGGCTAGCAGATCATGAGCAGTTCTTC. It is translated as CASSVGLADHEQFF.

The rearrangement links TRBV30 to TRBJ2-6; 7 bases align to TRBD2. In germline, CDR1 is GTSNPN, CDR2 SVGIG (reference sequence). The CDR3 covers 15 residues. V was clipped by 6 bases and J by 0 bases; unmatched bases: 5. CDR3 protein: CACGGDLSGANVLTF. CDR3 DNA sequence: TGTGCCTGTGGGGGGGACCTCTCTGGGGCCAACGTCCTGACTTTC.

This rearrangement joins TRBV29-1 to TRBJ2-7; TRBD1 might be the D (6 bases). The CDR3 is 14 amino acids. Trimming took off 4 bases at V and 7 bases at J, with 20 bases between the two ends. Germline CDR1 reads SQVTM; CDR2 reads ANQGSEA. CDR3 region: CSVGSGAGSLEQYF. CDR3 sequence (DNA): TGCAGCGTTGGTTCAGGGGCAGGGTCTTTGGAGCAGTACTTC.

This clone was detected only once. This chain uses TRBV5-5 with TRBJ1-5, with D perhaps matching TRBD1 (5 bases). V gave up 2 bases and J gave up 0 bases, with 15 bases separating them. The CDR3 totals 17 residues. Germline V gene data show CDR1 as SGHKS and CDR2 as YYEKEE (reference sequence). The CDR3 region is CASSFLVTDYSNQPQHF. The CDR3 DNA follows: TGTGCCAGCAGCTTCCTTGTGACAGATTATAGCAATCAGCCCCAGCATTTT.

The J gene is TRBJ2-3, the V gene TRBV19; the match to TRBD2 covers 16 bases. Germline lookup yields CDR1 LNHDA and CDR2 SQIVND (reference sequence). The CDR3 runs 19 residues. V lost 6 bases and J lost 7; bases outside the gene matches: 16. For the CDR3, the DNA is TGTGCCAGTAGCGAGGGACTAGCGGGAGGGTTTGGCTATAAAAATACGCAGTATTTT. Protein sequence: CASSEGLAGGFGYKNTQYF. The complete variable domain, with remaining parts taken from reference TRBV19 and TRBJ2-3, reads DGGITQSPKYLFRKEGQNVTLSCEQNLNHDAMYWYRQDPGQGLRLIYYSQIVNDFQKGDIAEGYSVSREKKESFPLTVTSAQKNPTAFYLCASSEGLAGGFGYKNTQYFGPGTRLTVL.

The V gene is TRBV19, the J gene TRBJ1-1, with D uncertain. This CDR3 comprises 17 residues. The ends were cut back, 8 bases at V and 12 bases at J, with 34 bases in the middle. Germline CDR1 is LNHDA and CDR2 is SQIVND (reference sequence). CDR3 sequence reads: CASRRRAEGPDSRWPFF. CDR3 nucleotides: TGTGCCAGTCGCCGACGGGCCGAAGGACCAGATTCACGGTGGCCTTTCTTT.

This clone came up a few times. This chain uses TRBV13 with TRBJ1-4, with D maybe TRBD1 (5 bases). CDR3 length: 13 residues. Trimming cost V 5 bases and J 8 bases, with 12 bases left between them. Germline lookup yields CDR1 PRHDT and CDR2 FYEKMQ (reference sequence). The CDR3 sequence is CASSPSGGEKLFF. As DNA, the CDR3 is TGTGCCAGCAGCCCCTCGGGGGGGGAAAAACTGTTTTTT. Drawing the rest from reference TRBV13 and TRBJ1-4, the complete variable domain is AAGVIQSPRHLIKEKRETATLKCYPIPRHDTVYWYQQGPGQDPQFLISFYEKMQSDKGSIPDRFSAQQFSDYHSELNMSSLELGDSALYFCASSPSGGEKLFFGSGTQLSVL.

This sequence joins TRBV28 and TRBJ2-4; 9 bases line up with TRBD2. The CDR3 length is 15 residues. The germline gives CDR1 MDHEN, CDR2 SYDVKM. Trimming took 2 bases from V and 8 from J; bases not matched to a gene: 7. CDR3 protein: CASSLAGGPGDIQYF. The CDR3 DNA sequence: TGTGCCAGCAGTTTAGCGGGAGGGCCCGGAGACATTCAGTACTTC.

This clone was picked up a small number of times. CDR3 sequence: CASSLLSLANTGELFF. CDR3 DNA: TGTGCCAGCAGCTTATTGAGTCTAGCGAACACCGGGGAGCTGTTTTTT. V is TRBV7-6 and J is TRBJ2-2, with D unresolved. Germline V gene data show CDR1 as SGHVS and CDR2 as FNYEAQ. This CDR3 spans 16 amino acids. V lost 2 bases and J lost 0, with 10 bases in between.

This sequence joins TRBV27 and TRBJ2-7, with 8 bases identical to TRBD1. Germline trimming cut 5 bases from V and 0 bases from J; bases unmatched to any gene: 9. Germline-derived CDR1 and CDR2 are MNHEY and SMNVEV (reference sequence). The CDR3 is 16 residues long. Here the CDR3 reads CASSPAAGGLSYEQYF. The CDR3 DNA reads as TGTGCCAGCAGTCCGGCCGCAGGGGGCCTCTCCTACGAGCAGTACTTC.

This clone appeared a few times. This sequence joins TRBV2 and TRBJ2-3, with a weak D call TRBD2 (5 bases). CDR3 length: 14 amino acids. The V and J ends lost 5 bases and 4 bases respectively, with 13 bases between them. Germline lookup yields CDR1 SNHLY and CDR2 FYNNEI. CDR3 sequence: CASSIDGAADTQYF. CDR3 coding DNA: TGTGCCAGCAGTATCGATGGAGCGGCAGATACGCAGTATTTT.

J is TRBJ2-2 and V is TRBV7-3; TRBD2 is a possible D gene (5 bases). V was shortened by 0 bases and J by 1 base, with 15 bases between the two germline ends. Germline V gene data show CDR1 as SGHTA and CDR2 as FQGTGA. The CDR3 sequence is 18 residues long. CDR3 residues: CASSLTRSGNLNTGELFF. As DNA, the CDR3 is TGTGCCAGCAGCTTAACGAGAAGCGGAAACTTGAACACCGGGGAGCTGTTTTTT.

The chain recombines TRBV7-2 with TRBJ2-1; perhaps TRBD2 as D (5 bases). CDR3 size: 16 residues. CDR1 SGHTA and CDR2 FQGNSA come from the germline V gene. V was trimmed by 2 bases and J by 2 bases, leaving 13 bases between them. CDR3 bases: TGTGCCAGCAGCTTAATGGTCGGGGTAACCTACAATGAGCAGTTCTTC. Translation: CASSLMVGVTYNEQFF.

This chain joins TRBV28 and TRBJ2-7; possibly TRBD1 for D (7 bases). Trimming left V 6 bases short and J 2 bases short, with 14 bases between. The CDR3 totals 14 residues. CDR1 is MDHEN, CDR2 SYDVKM, per germline. CDR3 nucleotide sequence: TGTGCCAGCAGCGTACAGGGGACTCCCTACGAGCAGTACTTC. This codes for CASSVQGTPYEQYF.